The sequence of this T cell receptor (beta chain) was determined in a study of spatial heterogeneity in lung cancer. Study details: Sequencing consistently turned up more beta-chain sequences than alpha-chain sequences.

The CDR3 totals 16 residues. With 2 bases clipped from V and 6 bases from J, the junction kept 11 bases outside the gene matches. CDR1 is MNHEY and CDR2 is SVGAGI in the germline V gene. Every TCR cDNA molecule bore a unique molecular identifier. TCRdb passed the 5' RACE reads through MiXCR, listing each CDR3 protein once. This sample has approximately 25,000 distinct CDR3 sequences; less than 3.5% occur once, and the top ten carry less than 35%. This clonotype was observed many times. Described time point: sample taken at primary tumor resection. The sequenced material consisted of unsorted whole RNA from tumor, nontumor lung or frozen PBMC.

The chain recombines TRBV6-5 with TRBJ2-3; 7 bases agree with TRBD2. Sequenced material: PBMCs, taken at surgery. This receptor was obtained from a female donor with early-stage non-small cell lung cancer. The CDR3 loop is CASSYDLSGTLDTQYF. The CDR3 DNA reads as TGTGCCAGCAGTTACGATTTAAGCGGGACTCTTGATACGCAGTATTTT.